These 10 T cell receptor beta chains share one sample of origin, sequenced in a study of regulatory T cells in long-lasting Graves disease. Time point denoted: newly diagnosed GD, antithyroid drugs for less than 3 months. Making the TCR library involved RNA that had been extracted from PBMCs. Arm-PCR of CDR3 regions and iRepertoire HTBI primers were the basis on which TCR beta libraries were built. From the multiplex PCR reads, TCRdb called clonotypes with MiXCR, one entry per CDR3 protein. The table has around 500,000 distinct CDR3 sequences, roughly 14% seen once; the top ten hold 10%. The same sample was also used in a study of T cells in Graves' hyperthyroidism and ophthalmopathy.

The specimen comprised peripheral blood mononuclear cells (PBMCs), sampled at new diagnosis, from a patient treated with antithyroid drugs. The receptors stem from a man aged 25 to 40 with Graves disease.

The sample holds many counts of this clonotype. DNA of the CDR3: TGCAGTGCTAGCGGGTTTGGGCTAGCGGGAATTGGGAACAATGAGCAGTTCTTC. Translating gives CSASGFGLAGIGNNEQFF. The chain recombines TRBV20-1 with TRBJ2-1, with TRBD2 matching over 9 bases. Germline V gene sequence: CDR1 DFQATT, CDR2 SNEGSKA (reference sequence). The V segment lost 3 bases and the J segment 5 bases; nucleotides outside the gene matches: 17. The CDR3 totals 18 residues.

The chain has TRBV3-1 and TRBJ2-7; D call uncertain. The V gene lost 0 bases and the J gene lost 5 bases, with 8 bases spanning the gap. Per germline, CDR1 LGHDT and CDR2 YNNKEL (reference sequence). This CDR3 contains 13 residues. CDR3 protein: CASSQEERHEQYF. The CDR3 coding sequence is TGTGCCAGCAGCCAAGAGGAGCGCCACGAGCAGTACTTC.

There are many counts of this clonotype. This sequence joins TRBV7-8 and TRBJ1-2, with unresolved D. The CDR3 length is 16 residues. The ends were cut back, 4 bases at V and 8 bases at J, with 23 bases in the middle. Germline CDR1 reads SGHVS; CDR2 reads FQNEAQ. The CDR3 sequence is CASSSEERGSLFGYTF. DNA of the CDR3: TGTGCCAGCAGCTCCGAAGAGAGAGGGTCTCTTTTCGGCTACACCTTC.

This clonotype has ten or more counts. This sequence joins TRBV7-9 and TRBJ2-1, with D possibly TRBD2 on 5 matching bases. Germline lookup yields CDR1 SEHNR and CDR2 FQNEAQ (reference sequence). This CDR3 comprises 12 residues. Trimming pared 3 bases from V and 9 bases from J, leaving 9 bases between. The CDR3 is CASSFIRGEQFF. DNA of the CDR3: TGTGCCAGCAGCTTCATTCGGGGTGAGCAGTTCTTC.

At least ten counts were recorded for this clonotype. The V gene is TRBV7-2, the J gene TRBJ2-3, with TRBD2 matching over 15 bases. The CDR3 extends over 15 amino acids. CDR1 and CDR2 from the germline V gene are SGHTA and FQGNSA. V shed 4 bases, J shed 8 bases, and the junction held 4 bases outside the gene matches. CDR3 nucleotide sequence: TGTGCCAGCAGCTGGACTAGCGGGAGGGAAGGTACGCAGTATTTT. Translating it yields CASSWTSGREGTQYF.

At least ten counts were recorded for this clonotype. The chain is built from TRBV28 and TRBJ2-7, with 9 bases that match TRBD1. The CDR3 runs to 15 residues. Germline values: CDR1 MDHEN, CDR2 SYDVKM. The V segment lost 6 bases and the J segment 4 bases; nucleotides outside the gene matches: 10. CDR3 sequence reads: CASRQQDRGRYEQYF. The DNA for the CDR3 is TGTGCCAGCAGGCAACAGGACAGGGGACGGTACGAGCAGTACTTC. Filled out from reference TRBV28 and TRBJ2-7, the complete variable domain reads DVKVTQSSRYLVKRTGEKVFLECVQDMDHENMFWYRQDPGLGLRLIYFSYDVKMKEKGDIPEGYSVSREKKERFSLILESASTNQTSMYLCASRQQDRGRYEQYFGPGTRLTVT.

This chain joins TRBV19 and TRBJ2-3; 8 nucleotides match TRBD1. The trim removed 5 bases at V and 3 bases at J, leaving 7 bases unmatched. The germline V gene has CDR1 LNHDA and CDR2 SQIVND (reference sequence). The CDR3 runs 15 residues. CDR3 sequence: CASSRRTGRTDTQYF. The CDR3 bases are TGTGCCAGTAGTCGACGGACAGGGAGGACAGATACGCAGTATTTT.

There are many counts of this clonotype. The chain is built from TRBV20-1 and TRBJ2-1; TRBD2 matches 10 bases. Germline V gives CDR1 DFQATT, CDR2 SNEGSKA (reference sequence). The J segment lost 4 bases and the V segment lost 7 bases, leaving 16 bases of the junction unmatched. The CDR3 has 17 residues. The CDR3 DNA sequence: TGCAGTGTTAGCCAGCCAGCGGGAGGGCCGCGGTACAATGAGCAGTTCTTC. Translating it yields CSVSQPAGGPRYNEQFF.

CDR3 nucleotides: TGTGCCAGCAGTTACTCGATGGACTACAAAAATGAGCAGTTCTTC. Translating it yields CASSYSMDYKNEQFF. The V call is TRBV6-2 or TRBV6-3, the J call TRBJ2-1, with a possible D match to TRBD2 (6 bases). V lost 0 bases to trimming and J lost 7 bases, with 13 bases between them. The CDR3 totals 15 residues. Germline CDR1 reads MNHEY; CDR2 reads SVGEGT.

Remarks on this clonotype: A clone one base away is much larger, so this may be a read error. The V call is TRBV6-1, the J call TRBJ2-7; D unclear. The CDR3 runs to 14 residues. The germline CDR1 and CDR2 sequences are MNHNS and SASEGT. CDR3 loop: CASRREDGAYERYF. CDR3 nucleotides: TGTGCCAGCAGAAGAGAGGACGGAGCCTACGAGCGGTACTTC.